The present TCR beta chain was sequenced within a study of cytomegalovirus exposure and HLA in healthy donors (dated 2017 in TCRdb). Broadly, across the study: An earlier analysis of some 620 of the donors reported 250 to 300 Gb of sequence data and 117 million unique TCR beta sequences obtained from 180 million or so T cells. An early release that covered about 600 HLA-typed donors contained approximately 300 gigabases of sequencing data and 70 million to 100 million unique TCR sequences. Of the roughly 400 genotyped donors, 75% to 85% were placed in the genetic ancestry cluster associated with self-reported Caucasian donors. The study aimed to test whether signatures of past pathogen exposure could be identified by cataloging public T cell receptors. The T cell repertoires of 666 subjects were profiled by immunosequencing and related to cytomegalovirus serostatus. In addition to the first cohort of 666 subjects, a separate validation cohort of 100 to 150 different subjects was used. To predict cytomegalovirus infection status, the study brought together high-throughput TCR immunosequencing, statistical association of individual TCRs with disease status, and machine learning. A later analysis re-examined previously published TCR beta repertoires from about 670 donors and added high-resolution HLA genotyping to investigate patterns of TCR occurrence. In the later analysis, no new phenotypic data were used to find candidate immune exposures; instead, reliance was placed on TCR beta sequences and their occurrence across donors. In an earlier analysis of about 590 of the donors, high-throughput TCR beta sequencing was used to judge whether each TCR beta V gene segment behaved as functional or pseudogenic. Donor age, sex, ethnicity and CMV serostatus were compiled together with the repertoire data. A later genetic analysis took genome-wide SNP genotypes for about 55% of the roughly 700 donors and used that subset as a discovery cohort. Every repertoire in the discovery cohort had been generated on one and the same sequencing platform. HLA typing included class I and class II loci at four-digit resolution. Typing coverage differed by locus: A, B, C, DRB1 and DQB1 were typed in about 620-630 donors, DQA1 in 522, DPA1 in roughly 590, and DPB1 in 472. Because of strong linkage in the cohort, roughly five DR-DQ haplotypes were treated as single units for association and clustering. Among 398 genotyped donors of the cohort, an average of approximately 240,000 unique TCR beta nucleotide sequences were sequenced per donor, about a sixth of them non-productive. Broader findings and caveats from the paper: Sequencing depth was assumed to be roughly uniform across donors in the presence/absence analyses, though that assumption may not hold. In a later analysis, the rate of TCR association differed among HLA loci, with DRB1 alleles having the most associated TCRs and HLA-C alleles having the fewest. A later analysis reported that several top co-occurrence clusters appeared linked to parvovirus B19, influenza, CMV and Epstein-Barr virus. The study gave a list of more than 150 TCR beta chains associated with cytomegalovirus. Assigning TCR associations to individual alleles was difficult when HLA alleles, especially DR and DQ, strongly co-occurred. The classifier was reported to diagnose cytomegalovirus status with high specificity and sensitivity in both the original and validation cohorts. A group of highly shared sequence variants was considered likely to be a technical artifact of the sequencing pipeline. In vitro tests confirmed that a few of the cytomegalovirus-associated TCR beta chains recognize cytomegalovirus antigens. While some public TCRs were present in many individuals, most TCR sequences turned up only very rarely across donors. In a later genetic analysis, fewer N-insertions in productive TCRs were reported among donors in an Asian-associated ancestry cluster than the roughly 640-donor mean. A later analysis found that most CMV-associated TCR beta chains appeared HLA-restricted, with HLA associations seemingly driven largely by CMV exposure. The authors suggested that the approach could potentially be extended to other disease states and immunological phenotypes. A further reported finding was that TCR beta sequences accurately predicted the HLA-A and HLA-B alleles for most subjects in the first cohort. Because some donors lacked HLA typing at each locus, the association tests relied only on the typed subset. Linkage disequilibrium might explain the correlated functional status among segregating V segments, but an unknown experimental factor could not be ruled out. Only TCR beta chains were sequenced in this cohort, and the absence of alpha or paired-chain data limited detectable features. At a false discovery rate of 0.05, a later analysis linked 15,000 to 20,000 TCR beta sequences to specific HLA alleles. Because counts were too low, more than 15 rarely observed V segments, including chromosome 9 orphons, were excluded from the earlier analysis of 587 of the donors. A later analysis found that HLA-associated TCR beta chains were more clonally expanded and had lower generation probabilities than equally common non-associated chains. Broadly in line with IMGT annotations, most TCR beta V segments showed up in productive rearrangements about 87% or about 30% of the time in an earlier analysis of several hundred of the donors. CMV serostatus was the only immune exposure information available for the cohort. A later genetic analysis associated a missense DCLRE1C variant with V-gene and J-gene trimming of TCR beta chains, and an independent cohort replicated the association.

The library relied on the immunoSEQ multiplex PCR assay. For the multiplex PCR, a mixture combining 60 forward primers for TCR Vbeta segments and 13 reverse primers for TCR Jbeta segments was used. The CDR3 region of rearranged TCR beta genes was amplified from genomic DNA by a multiplex PCR assay. The Illumina HiSeq System was used to sequence the amplified TCR beta libraries as 87-base-pair reads. For the original study's pipeline: In a later analysis, roughly 80 million unique TCR beta chains were counted across the 650 to 750 repertoires, and around 10 million of these chains were shared by at least two donors. Raw reads were error-corrected and collapsed into unique sequences with a nearest-neighbor algorithm that merged closely related sequences to remove PCR and sequencing errors. Alignment of CDR3 sequences to IMGT reference sequences was used to assign V, D and J gene segments. Each retained sequence needed at least a six-nucleotide match to both a V gene segment and a J gene segment. Rearrangements were classified as productive when the CDR3 lacked stop codons and remained in frame with V and J, and all other rearrangements were classified as non-productive. CDR3 was defined according to IMGT convention as the region running from the second conserved V-encoded cysteine to the conserved J-encoded phenylalanine. In an earlier analysis of around 600 of the donors, sequences lacking an unambiguous match to a single V gene segment were excluded. An earlier analysis of just under 600 of the donors called V segments functional above 56.7% productive rearrangements and segregating when the between-donor standard deviation exceeded 5%. A statistical classification framework was developed to diagnose cytomegalovirus status using the catalog of TCR beta chain sequences. A later analysis assigned V and J genes by comparing TCR nucleotide sequences with IMGT/GENE-DB human TR gene sequences. The TCRdist pipeline was used in a later analysis to assign CDR3 sequences and most-parsimonious VDJ recombination scenarios. A later analysis defined each TCR beta chain by its CDR3 amino acid sequence plus V-gene family, and excluded reads lacking a unique V-gene family. As a way to deal with suspected cross-contamination and a sequencing artifact, a later analysis dropped approximately 590 nucleotide sequences that were highly shared and had low generation probability. In a later analysis, a clonal expansion index for each public chain was calculated from normalized within-repertoire ranks of inferred template counts. Generation probabilities in a later analysis came from a VDJ recombination model fitted to out-of-frame rearrangements, and those results were checked against IGoR. In a later analysis, TCR-TCR, TCR-HLA and TCR-CMV co-occurrence was scored with hypergeometric tests, and a repertoire-size bias correction was applied to TCR pairs. False discovery rates were estimated in a later analysis by permuting HLA or CMV assignments 20 times. In a later analysis, co-occurring TCRs were grouped using DBSCAN, with TCRdist sequence similarity added in when clustering inside HLA-allele-positive subsets. Repertoires with fewer than 30,000 or more than 120,000 public chains were left out of co-occurrence clustering, as were five repertoires with anomalous nucleotide sharing. TCRdb obtained this table from immuneACCESS and retained in-frame rearrangements with V and J assigned. These tables miss some clones; where compared with another copy, unresolved V genes account for less than half of the shortfall, and the remainder is unexplained. V, J and clone size are those of that table, while D and trimming were read from the DNA. The table for this sample lists 190,000 or so clones; 75% to 85% of them were counted only once. The ten top clones hold 0.65% of the sample.

In total, 630 or so healthy bone marrow donors made up the cohort. At the time of sampling, all cohort members were nominally healthy, though unrecorded immune exposures were likely present. The donor was CMV seronegative and was included in the group of a few hundred seronegative cohort members. A peripheral blood sample was provided by each donor, and peripheral blood mononuclear cells were used for TCR beta sequencing. Genomic DNA extraction from the blood cell samples was performed with the Qiagen DNeasy Blood Extraction Kit. Turning to this clone: Its antigen is still unknown. Base qualities are missing; no much larger clone stands one base away.

This receptor was obtained from a boy younger than 18 in good health and CMV-seronegative. The specimen was PBMCs.

The CDR3 region: CASSLAGSNQPQHF. The nucleotide sequence reads as follows: TGTGCCAGCAGTTTAGCAGGTAGCAATCAGCCCCAGCATTTT. This chain joins TRBV27 to TRBJ1-5; confidence is insufficient to name the D gene. V sheds 2 bases and J sheds 0 bases, leaving 5 bases between their ends. For CDR1 and CDR2, the germline V gene (reference sequence) lists MNHEY and SMNVEV. Counted from cysteine to phenylalanine, this CDR3 has 14 amino acids. The only DNA kept is the CDR3, 42 bases in frame from the first base.